This TCR beta chain derives from a study of breast tumors, draining lymph nodes, adjacent tissues. Points from the study as a whole: Most tumor T cells seemingly derive from lymph node, then expand in tumor. Tumors had less TCR diversity than lymph nodes, more than nontumor tissue.

One entry per CDR3 protein, called by TCRdb with MiXCR from the multiplex PCR reads. The repertoire holds 130,000 or so distinct CDR3 sequences, roughly 33% seen once, with 2% to 2.5% in the top ten. Samples came from axillary lymph nodes draining the breast cancer. The CDR3 consists of 13 residues. The V segment lost 5 bases and the J segment 5 bases; nucleotides outside the gene matches: 5. Germline values: CDR1 LNHDA, CDR2 SQIVND (reference sequence). Notes on this clonotype: As yet, its antigen is unknown.

V gene TRBV19 combines with J gene TRBJ1-1; 7 nucleotides agree with TRBD1. This TCR derives from a female donor with breast cancer. Some clones in this sample may be carry-over from other donors' samples. Sequencing was done on a sample of axillary lymph node tissue. The CDR3, as DNA: TGTGCCAGTAGTCGACAGGGCGTGACTGAAGCTTTCTTT. Amino acid sequence: CASSRQGVTEAFF.